The rows below give T cell receptor beta chains drawn from one sample of a study of low-dose radiotherapy and immunotherapy resistance in tumors. TCRdb processed the reads anew with MiXCR; each CDR3 protein has one entry. The sample has about 100,000 distinct CDR3 sequences, less than 25% seen once. The starting material was PBMCs, obtained after low-dose radiotherapy plus immunotherapy. Every receptor here comes from a male donor with prostate cancer. Both conserved end residues are part of each CDR3.

CDR3 protein	J gene	V gene
CSGTSGGQETQYF	TRBJ2-5	TRBV29-1
CASSSPDRQETQYF	TRBJ2-5	TRBV28
CASSIGAPPGSHPLGYGYTF	TRBJ1-2	TRBV19
CSAREGVPNQPQHF	TRBJ1-5	TRBV20-1
CSVGTGYEQYF	TRBJ2-7	TRBV29-1
CASSQDFRPGTERLYEQYF	TRBJ2-7	TRBV4-1
CASSPGQQNTEAFF	TRBJ1-1	TRBV10-2
CASSVTGALNEKLFF	TRBJ1-4	TRBV9
CASSGSALETQYF	TRBJ2-5	TRBV2
CAVAIAGANEQFF	TRBJ2-1	TRBV19
CASSPWDGVTEAFF	TRBJ1-1	TRBV18
CASSSQWWSSTNEKLFF	TRBJ1-4	TRBV2
CASSYSIAGKYEQYF	TRBJ2-7	TRBV6-2/TRBV6-3
CASSFEGYNEQFF	TRBJ2-1	TRBV13
CASREGAVETQYF	TRBJ2-5	TRBV7-9
CASSYERTGANVLTF	TRBJ2-6	TRBV6-2/TRBV6-3
CASSFSGAVSPLHF	TRBJ1-6	TRBV12-3/TRBV12-4
CASSYGWGGSHQPQHF	TRBJ1-5	TRBV6-2/TRBV6-3
CASSERGSEAFF	TRBJ1-1	TRBV7-9
CASSKAPGRSTDTQYF	TRBJ2-3	TRBV21-1
CASSTAEGYEQYF	TRBJ2-7	TRBV5-5
CASSLAGEGTAEAFF	TRBJ1-1	TRBV7-8
CASSQEMGGVEAFF	TRBJ1-1	TRBV5-1
CASKDREELNTGELFF	TRBJ2-2	TRBV10-1
CASSSSRNEQFF	TRBJ2-1	TRBV7-2
CASSSEDTQFF	TRBJ2-1	TRBV12-3/TRBV12-4
CSARGRQLNTEAFF	TRBJ1-1	TRBV20-1
CASSPMGSGGFDEQFF	TRBJ2-1	TRBV12-3/TRBV12-4
CASSLGQGESQFF	TRBJ2-1	TRBV5-1
CAWSQAPSYEQYF	TRBJ2-7	TRBV30
CASSSQEDEQFF	TRBJ2-1	TRBV6-1
CSAPRGLGRAQETQYF	TRBJ2-5	TRBV20-1
CASSQVMGDYEQYF	TRBJ2-7	TRBV4-3
CASSRGQGSHEQYF	TRBJ2-7	TRBV5-4
CASSVGQVNEQFF	TRBJ2-1	TRBV9
CASSFRGYEQYF	TRBJ2-7	TRBV5-5
CASRLQPSASGGWVTQYF	TRBJ2-5	TRBV12-3/TRBV12-4
CAWIPRLAGGPGAKNIQYF	TRBJ2-4	TRBV30
CASSLSGPSGANVLTF	TRBJ2-6	TRBV6-5
CSAAPYSGANVLTF	TRBJ2-6	TRBV20-1
CASRARDTGELFF	TRBJ2-2	TRBV2
CASSLGLGEPYEQYF	TRBJ2-7	TRBV12-3/TRBV12-4
CSATRLAGGPGPPVDEQFF	TRBJ2-1	TRBV20-1
CASSAWDRGTEKLFF	TRBJ1-4	TRBV5-5
CAIRLDRGSYEQYF	TRBJ2-7	TRBV10-3
CASTYGGSALGTQYF	TRBJ2-5	TRBV2
CASSRRLSGNTIYF	TRBJ1-3	TRBV3-1
CASEIRAGHEQFF	TRBJ2-1	TRBV13
CASSPYSGGGDEQFF	TRBJ2-1	TRBV5-6
CASGLPTDEKLFF	TRBJ1-4	TRBV12-5
CASSVVADTQYF	TRBJ2-3	TRBV9